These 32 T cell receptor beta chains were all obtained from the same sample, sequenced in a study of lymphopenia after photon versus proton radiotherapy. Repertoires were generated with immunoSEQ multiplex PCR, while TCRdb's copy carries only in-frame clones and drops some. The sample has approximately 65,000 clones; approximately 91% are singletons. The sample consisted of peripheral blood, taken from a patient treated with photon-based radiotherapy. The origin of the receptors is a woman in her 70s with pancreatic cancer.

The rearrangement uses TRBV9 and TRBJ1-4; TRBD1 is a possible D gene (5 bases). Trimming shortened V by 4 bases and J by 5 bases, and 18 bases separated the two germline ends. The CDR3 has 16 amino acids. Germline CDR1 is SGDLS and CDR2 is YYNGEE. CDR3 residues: CASSPRFGTENEKLFF. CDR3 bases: TGTGCCAGCAGCCCCCGGTTCGGGACGGAAAATGAAAAACTGTTTTTT.

The CDR3 coding sequence is TGTGCCAGAAGCGGACGCTGGAGGCAGGGCAGGCCGGCTTTCTTT. Its protein is CARSGRWRQGRPAFF. The chain uses TRBV7-5 and TRBJ1-1. TRBV7-5 is designated a pseudogene. There are 15 residues in the CDR3.

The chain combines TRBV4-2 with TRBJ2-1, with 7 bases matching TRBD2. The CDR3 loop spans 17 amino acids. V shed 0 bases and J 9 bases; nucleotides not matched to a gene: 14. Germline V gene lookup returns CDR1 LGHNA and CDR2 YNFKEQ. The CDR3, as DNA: TGTGCCAGCAGCCAAGAAAGGGGCGGGAGCGTCGGAATTGAGCAGTTCTTC. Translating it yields CASSQERGGSVGIEQFF.

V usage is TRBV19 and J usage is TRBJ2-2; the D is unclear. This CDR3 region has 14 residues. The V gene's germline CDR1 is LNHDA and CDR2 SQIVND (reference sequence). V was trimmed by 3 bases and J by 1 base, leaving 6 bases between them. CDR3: CASSMNGNTGELFF. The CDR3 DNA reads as TGTGCCAGTAGTATGAACGGGAACACCGGGGAGCTGTTTTTT.

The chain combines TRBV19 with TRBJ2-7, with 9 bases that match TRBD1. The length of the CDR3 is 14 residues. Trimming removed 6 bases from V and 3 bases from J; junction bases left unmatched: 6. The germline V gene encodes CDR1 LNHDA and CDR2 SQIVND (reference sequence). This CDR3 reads CASRDGQGNYEQYF. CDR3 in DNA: TGTGCCAGTAGGGACGGACAGGGGAACTACGAGCAGTACTTC.

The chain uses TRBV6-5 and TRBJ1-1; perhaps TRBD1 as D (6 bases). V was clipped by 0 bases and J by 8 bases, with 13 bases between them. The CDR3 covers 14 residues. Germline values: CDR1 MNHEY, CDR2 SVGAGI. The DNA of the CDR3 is TGTGCCAGCAGTTACTCACGCAGGGGACACGAAGCTTTCTTT. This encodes CASSYSRRGHEAFF.

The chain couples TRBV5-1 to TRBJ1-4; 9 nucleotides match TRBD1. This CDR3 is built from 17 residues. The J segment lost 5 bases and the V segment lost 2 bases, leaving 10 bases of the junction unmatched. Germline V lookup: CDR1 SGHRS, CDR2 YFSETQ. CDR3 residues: CASSLDPQGALNEKLFF. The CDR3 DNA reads TGCGCCAGCAGCTTAGACCCACAGGGGGCTTTAAATGAAAAACTGTTTTTT. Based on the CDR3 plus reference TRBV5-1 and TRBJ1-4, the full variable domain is KAGVTQTPRYLIKTRGQQVTLSCSPISGHRSVSWYQQTPGQGLQFLFEYFSETQRNKGNFPGRFSGRQFSNSRSEMNVSTLELGDSALYLCASSLDPQGALNEKLFFGSGTQLSVL.

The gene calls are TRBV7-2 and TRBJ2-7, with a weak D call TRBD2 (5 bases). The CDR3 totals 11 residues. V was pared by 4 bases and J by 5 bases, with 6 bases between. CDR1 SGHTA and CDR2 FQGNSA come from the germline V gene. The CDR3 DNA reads TGTGCCAGCAGCTGGAGGAACGAGCAGTACTTC. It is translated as CASSWRNEQYF. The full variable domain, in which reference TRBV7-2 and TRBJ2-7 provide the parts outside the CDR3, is GAGVSQSPSNKVTEKGKDVELRCDPISGHTALYWYRQSLGQGLEFLIYFQGNSAPDKSGLPSDRFSAERTGGSVSTLTIQRTQQEDSAVYLCASSWRNEQYFGPGTRLTVT.

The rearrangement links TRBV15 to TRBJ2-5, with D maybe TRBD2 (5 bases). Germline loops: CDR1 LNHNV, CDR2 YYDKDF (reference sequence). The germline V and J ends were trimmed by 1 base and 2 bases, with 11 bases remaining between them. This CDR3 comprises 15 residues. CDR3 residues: CATSRGPSGQETQYF. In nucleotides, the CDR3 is TGTGCCACCAGCAGAGGGCCCTCGGGGCAAGAGACCCAGTACTTC. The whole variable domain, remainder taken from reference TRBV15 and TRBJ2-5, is DAMVIQNPRYQVTQFGKPVTLSCSQTLNHNVMYWYQQKSSQAPKLLFHYYDKDFNNEADTPDNFQSRRPNTSFCFLDIRSPGLGDTAMYLCATSRGPSGQETQYFGPGTRLLVL.

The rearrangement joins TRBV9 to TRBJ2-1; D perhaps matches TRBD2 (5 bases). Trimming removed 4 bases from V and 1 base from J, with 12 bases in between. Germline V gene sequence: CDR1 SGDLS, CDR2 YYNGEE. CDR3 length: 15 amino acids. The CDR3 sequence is CASSSGFTSYNEQFF. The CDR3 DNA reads TGTGCCAGCAGCTCGGGGTTTACATCCTACAATGAGCAGTTCTTC.

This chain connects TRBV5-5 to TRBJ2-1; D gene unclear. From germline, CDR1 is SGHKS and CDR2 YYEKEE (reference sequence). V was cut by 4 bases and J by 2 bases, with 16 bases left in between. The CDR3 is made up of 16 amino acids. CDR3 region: CASSPRLLDAYNEQFF. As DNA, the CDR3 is TGTGCCAGCAGCCCGCGGCTCCTAGACGCCTACAATGAGCAGTTCTTC. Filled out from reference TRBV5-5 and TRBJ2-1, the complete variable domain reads DAGVTQSPTHLIKTRGQQVTLRCSPISGHKSVSWYQQVLGQGPQFIFQYYEKEERGRGNFPDRFSARQFPNYSSELNVNALLLGDSALYLCASSPRLLDAYNEQFFGPGTRLTVL.

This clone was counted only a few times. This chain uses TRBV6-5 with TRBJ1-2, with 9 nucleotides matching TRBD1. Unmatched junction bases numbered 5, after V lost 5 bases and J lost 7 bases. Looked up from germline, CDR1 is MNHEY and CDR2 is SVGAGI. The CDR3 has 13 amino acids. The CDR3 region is CASSITGGVGYTF. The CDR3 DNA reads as TGTGCCAGCAGTATTACAGGGGGCGTTGGCTACACCTTC.

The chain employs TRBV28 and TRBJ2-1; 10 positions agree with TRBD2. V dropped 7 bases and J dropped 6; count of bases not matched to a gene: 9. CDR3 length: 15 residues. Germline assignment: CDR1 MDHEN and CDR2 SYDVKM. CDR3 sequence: CASTHQREGRNEQFF. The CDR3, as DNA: TGTGCCAGCACCCACCAGCGGGAGGGCCGCAATGAGCAGTTCTTC.

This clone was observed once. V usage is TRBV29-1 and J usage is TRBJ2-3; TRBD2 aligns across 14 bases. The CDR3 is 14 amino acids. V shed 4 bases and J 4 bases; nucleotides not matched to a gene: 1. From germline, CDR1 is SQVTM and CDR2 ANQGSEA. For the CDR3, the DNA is TGCAGCGTTGGACTAGCGGGAGGGCCAGATACGCAGTATTTT. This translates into CSVGLAGGPDTQYF.

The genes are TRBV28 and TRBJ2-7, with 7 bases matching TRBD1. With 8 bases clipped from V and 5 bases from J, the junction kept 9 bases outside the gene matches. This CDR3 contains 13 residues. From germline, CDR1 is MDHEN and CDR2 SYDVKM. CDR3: CASGLQGMHEQYF. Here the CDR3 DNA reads TGTGCCAGCGGTCTACAGGGGATGCACGAGCAGTACTTC.

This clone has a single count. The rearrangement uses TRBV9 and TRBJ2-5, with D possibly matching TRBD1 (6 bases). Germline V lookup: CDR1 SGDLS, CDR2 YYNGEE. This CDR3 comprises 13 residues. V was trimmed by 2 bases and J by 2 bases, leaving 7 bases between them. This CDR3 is CASSVRGQETQYF. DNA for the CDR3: TGTGCCAGCAGCGTCAGGGGTCAAGAGACCCAGTACTTC.

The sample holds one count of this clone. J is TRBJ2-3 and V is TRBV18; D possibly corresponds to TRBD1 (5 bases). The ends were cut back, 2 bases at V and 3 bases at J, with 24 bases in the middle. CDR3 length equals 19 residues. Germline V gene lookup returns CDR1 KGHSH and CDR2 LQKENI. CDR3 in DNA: TGTGCCAGCTCACCAAGCGTGGTTATGAGGTCAGGGTTGACAGATACGCAGTATTTT. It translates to CASSPSVVMRSGLTDTQYF. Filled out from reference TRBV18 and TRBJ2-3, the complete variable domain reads NAGVMQNPRHLVRRRGQEARLRCSPMKGHSHVYWYRQLPEEGLKFMVYLQKENIIDESGMPKERFSAEFPKEGPSILRIQQVVRGDSAAYFCASSPSVVMRSGLTDTQYFGPGTRLTVL.

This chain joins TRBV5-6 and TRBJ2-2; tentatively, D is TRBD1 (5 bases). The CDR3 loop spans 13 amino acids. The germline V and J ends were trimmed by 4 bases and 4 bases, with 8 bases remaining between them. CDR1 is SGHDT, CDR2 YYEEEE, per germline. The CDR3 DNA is TGTGCCAGCAGCGCGCAGGGCACCGGGGAGCTGTTTTTT. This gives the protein CASSAQGTGELFF.

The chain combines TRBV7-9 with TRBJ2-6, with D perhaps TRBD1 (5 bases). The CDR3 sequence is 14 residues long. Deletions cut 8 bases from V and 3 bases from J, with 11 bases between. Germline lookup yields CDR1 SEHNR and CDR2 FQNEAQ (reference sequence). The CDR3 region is CASPGSSGANVLTF. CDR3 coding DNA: TGTGCCAGCCCAGGGTCGAGTGGGGCCAACGTCCTGACTTTC. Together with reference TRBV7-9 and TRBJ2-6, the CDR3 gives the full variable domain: DTGVSQNPRHKITKRGQNVTFRCDPISEHNRLYWYRQTLGQGPEFLTYFQNEAQLEKSRLLSDRFSAERPKGSFSTLEIQRTEQGDSAMYLCASPGSSGANVLTFGAGSRLTVL.

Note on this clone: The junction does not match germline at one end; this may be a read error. CDR3: CASNPGTALYAQYF. CDR3 coding DNA: TGTGCCAGCAATCCCGGGACGGCCCTCTACGCGCAGTACTTC. The genes are TRBV6-1 and TRBJ2-7; D might be TRBD1 or TRBD2, each matching 5 bases. The CDR3 length is 14 residues. Germline V gene sequence: CDR1 MNHNS, CDR2 SASEGT.

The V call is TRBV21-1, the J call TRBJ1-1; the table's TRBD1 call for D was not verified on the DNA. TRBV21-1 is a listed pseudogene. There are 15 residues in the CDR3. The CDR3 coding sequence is TGTGCCAGCAGCAAAACCCCCACAGTGTGTACTGAAGCTTTCTTT. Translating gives CASSKTPTVCTEAFF.

The CDR3 spells CASTLGGAGANVLTF. CDR3 sequence (DNA): TGTGCCAGCACCTTAGGGGGAGCTGGGGCCAACGTCCTGACTTTC. V usage is TRBV9 and J usage is TRBJ2-6; perhaps TRBD1 as D (6 bases). The germline V gene encodes CDR1 SGDLS and CDR2 YYNGEE. The CDR3 spans 15 residues. With 6 bases removed from V and 2 bases from J, the gap between germline ends came to 12 bases.

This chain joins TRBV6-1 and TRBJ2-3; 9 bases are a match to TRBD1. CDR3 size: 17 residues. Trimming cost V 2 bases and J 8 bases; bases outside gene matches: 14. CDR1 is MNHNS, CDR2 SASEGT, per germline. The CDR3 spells CASSERVGGQGPSTQYF. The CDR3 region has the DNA TGTGCCAGCAGTGAAAGGGTGGGGGGACAGGGTCCTTCTACGCAGTATTTT.

The CDR3 nucleotides are TGTGCCAGTAGTATAGGGCGGGAGGGTAAGCAGTTCTTC. Amino acid sequence: CASSIGREGKQFF. The gene calls are TRBV19 and TRBJ2-1; 9 nucleotides agree with TRBD2. The germline V gene encodes CDR1 LNHDA and CDR2 SQIVND (reference sequence). This CDR3 comprises 13 residues. J was trimmed by 11 bases and V by 1 base; bases with no gene match: 3.

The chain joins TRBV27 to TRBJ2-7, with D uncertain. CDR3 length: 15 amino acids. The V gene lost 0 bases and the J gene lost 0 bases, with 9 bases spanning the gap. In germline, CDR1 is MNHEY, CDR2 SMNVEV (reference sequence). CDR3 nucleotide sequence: TGTGCCAGCAGTTTATCAAGGGTTCCCTCCTACGAGCAGTACTTC. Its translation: CASSLSRVPSYEQYF.

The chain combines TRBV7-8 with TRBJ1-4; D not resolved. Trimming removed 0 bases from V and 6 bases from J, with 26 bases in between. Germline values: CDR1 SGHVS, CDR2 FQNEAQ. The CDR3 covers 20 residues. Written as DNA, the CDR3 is TGTGCCAGCAGCTTAGCGTTGCGGCGGGCAAGGAAAGGAGGCGATGAAAAACTGTTTTTT. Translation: CASSLALRRARKGGDEKLFF.

The chain's CDR3 is CASSLDSEITGELFF. CDR3 coding DNA: TGTGCCAGCAGCTTGGATAGCGAAATCACCGGGGAGCTGTTTTTT. The chain has TRBV5-4 and TRBJ2-2; tentative D call: TRBD2 (5 bases). Between the trimmed V and J ends, which lost 0 bases and 4 bases, there was a span of 10 bases. Germline lookup yields CDR1 SGHNT and CDR2 YYREEE (reference sequence). The CDR3 covers 15 residues.

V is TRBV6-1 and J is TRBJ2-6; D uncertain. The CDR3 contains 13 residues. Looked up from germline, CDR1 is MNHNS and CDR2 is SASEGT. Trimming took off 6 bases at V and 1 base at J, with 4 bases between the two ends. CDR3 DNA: TGTGCCAGCAGGGTATCTGGGGCCAACGTCCTGACTTTC. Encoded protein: CASRVSGANVLTF.

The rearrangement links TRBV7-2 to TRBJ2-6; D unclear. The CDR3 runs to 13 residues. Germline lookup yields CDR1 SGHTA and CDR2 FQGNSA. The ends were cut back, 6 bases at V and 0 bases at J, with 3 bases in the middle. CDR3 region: CASRVSGANVLTF. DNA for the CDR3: TGTGCCAGCAGAGTCTCTGGGGCCAACGTCCTGACTTTC. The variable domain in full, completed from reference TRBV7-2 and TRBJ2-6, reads GAGVSQSPSNKVTEKGKDVELRCDPISGHTALYWYRQSLGQGLEFLIYFQGNSAPDKSGLPSDRFSAERTGGSVSTLTIQRTQQEDSAVYLCASRVSGANVLTFGAGSRLTVL.

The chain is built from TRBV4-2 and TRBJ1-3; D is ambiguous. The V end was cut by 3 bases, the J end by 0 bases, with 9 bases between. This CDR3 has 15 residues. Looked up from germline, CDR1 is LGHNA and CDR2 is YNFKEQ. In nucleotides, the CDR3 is TGTGCCAGCAGCCAGGTGAGGAGCTCTGGAAACACCATATATTTT. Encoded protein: CASSQVRSSGNTIYF.

This CDR3 is CASSRGPKGELFF. For the CDR3, the DNA is TGTGCCAGCAGTCGAGGACCAAAAGGGGAGCTGTTTTTT. The chain carries TRBV6-5 and TRBJ2-2; D unresolved. V was clipped by 5 bases and J by 8 bases, with 12 bases between them. The germline V gene encodes CDR1 MNHEY and CDR2 SVGAGI. The CDR3 is 13 amino acids.

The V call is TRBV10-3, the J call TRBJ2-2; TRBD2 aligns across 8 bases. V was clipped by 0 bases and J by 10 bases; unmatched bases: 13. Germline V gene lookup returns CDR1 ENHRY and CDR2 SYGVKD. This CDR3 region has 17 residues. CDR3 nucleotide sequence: TGTGCCATCAGTGAGTCCGGGGGGAGCGGGAGCGAGGCGGAGCTGTTTTTT. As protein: CAISESGGSGSEAELFF.